The 3 T cell receptor beta chains below all came from one sample that was sequenced in a study of T cell responses to AZD1222 COVID-19 vaccine. The repertoire was sequenced with immunoSEQ multiplex PCR; TCRdb's copy has only in-frame clones and lacks some. The sample contains approximately 120,000 clones, about 87% of which appear only once. Sequenced material: peripheral blood, taken on day 0 of AZD1222 vaccination. The receptors shown here come from an adult in good health.

CDR3 protein: CASTQSGQGVFDEKLFF. The CDR3, as DNA: TGTGCCAGCACCCAGTCGGGACAGGGGGTTTTTGATGAAAAACTGTTTTTT. V usage is TRBV7-6 and J usage is TRBJ1-4; 11 bases are shared with TRBD1. The CDR3 runs 17 residues. The V segment lost 7 bases and the J segment 6 bases; nucleotides outside the gene matches: 13. Germline V gene sequence: CDR1 SGHVS, CDR2 FNYEAQ.

The chain has TRBV12-3 or TRBV12-4 and TRBJ2-1; possibly TRBD2 for D (5 bases). V shed 6 bases and J shed 3 bases, with 9 bases lying between them. This CDR3 has 13 residues. The CDR3 nucleotides are TGTGCCAGCAGCCGGACTGGCTACAATGAGCAGTTCTTC. As protein: CASSRTGYNEQFF.

This clone showed up just a few times. This sequence joins TRBV29-1 and TRBJ2-7, with D uncertain. In germline, CDR1 is SQVTM, CDR2 ANQGSEA. V lost 5 bases and J 3 bases, leaving 11 bases between the germline ends. The length of the CDR3 is 12 residues. The CDR3 here is CSVSSGVYEQYF. In DNA form, the CDR3 reads TGCAGCGTTAGTTCTGGGGTCTACGAGCAGTACTTC.